This T cell receptor (beta chain) was identified during a study of regulatory T cells in long-lasting Graves disease. Study summary: Less than 3 months of antithyroid drugs had been taken by newly diagnosed Graves' patients. Whole-study findings and limits: Persistent cases favored TRBV28, TRBJ1-2 and TRBJ2-5.

Building of the TCR beta libraries involved iRepertoire HTBI primers and Arm-PCR of CDR3 regions. TCRdb re-called the multiplex PCR reads through MiXCR, storing one row per CDR3 protein. The table includes some 330,000 distinct CDR3 sequences, approximately 10% detected once. Time point meaning: newly diagnosed GD, antithyroid drugs for less than 3 months. RNA extracted from PBMCs served as the sequencing template. Germline CDR1 and CDR2: SGHTA and FQGNSA. This CDR3 has 12 residues. There are a few counts of this clonotype. Its target is unknown. At one end, the junction sequence differs from germline, possibly due to a read error. These data were likewise used in another study, on T cells in Graves' hyperthyroidism and ophthalmopathy. This second study says: When the TCR CDR3 underwent first-round RT-PCR, the HTBI primer set was used. A model built on 13 V-J features separated ophthalmopathy from stable hyperthyroidism.

The V gene is TRBV7-2, the J gene TRBJ2-1, with TRBD2 matching over 12 bases. The sequences come from peripheral blood mononuclear cells (PBMCs), collected at new diagnosis, from a patient treated with antithyroid drugs. This TCR came from a woman aged 18-30 years with Graves disease. CDR3 protein: CASSFTSGGLVF. The CDR3 DNA is TGTGCCAGCAGCTTCACTAGCGGGGGGCTGGTCTTC.